One and the same sample provided the 27 T cell receptor beta chains below, sequenced in a study of Ad26.COV2.S vaccination and SARS-CoV-2 variants. As to treatment: some 20 received Ad26.COV2.S at low or high dose, single or two shots; roughly five received placebo; per-sample allocation not given. Samples came from day 63 after the first vaccine or placebo injection. Using immunoSEQ multiplex PCR, the repertoire was profiled, and TCRdb retains in-frame clones only, with some absent. Counted here are roughly 300,000 clones, 88% occurring once; the ten biggest clones make up approximately 5.9%. The material was peripheral blood, obtained in a trial of Ad26.COV2.S vaccine versus placebo. The receptors were gathered from a person between 18 and 60 years old who received the Ad26.COV2.S COVID-19 vaccine or a placebo.

The chain employs TRBV12-3 or TRBV12-4 and TRBJ1-2; perhaps TRBD1 as D (6 bases). The CDR3 contains 12 residues. V lost 4 bases and J 4 bases, leaving 7 bases between the germline ends. The CDR3 DNA is TGTGCCAGCAGTTGGACAGCCTATGGCTACACCTTC. Translating gives CASSWTAYGYTF.

Note on this clone: Other DNA sequences in the same sample also yield this CDR3. The CDR3 nucleotides are TGTGCCTGGAGTCCGGGACGGATCTCCTACGAGCAGTACTTC. It codes for CAWSPGRISYEQYF. The chain joins TRBV30 to TRBJ2-7; either TRBD1 or TRBD2 may fit D (5 bases each). V was shortened by 2 bases and J by 0 bases, with 11 bases between the two germline ends. Germline-derived CDR1 and CDR2 are GTSNPN and SVGIG (reference sequence). The CDR3 runs to 14 residues.

This chain uses TRBV5-1 with TRBJ2-3, with D tentatively TRBD2 (6 bases). The germline gives CDR1 SGHRS, CDR2 YFSETQ. The ends were cut back, 0 bases at V and 4 bases at J, with 12 bases in the middle. This CDR3 is 15 amino acids long. The CDR3 nucleotides read TGCGCCAGCAGCTTGGCCCTATCGGGGGCAGATACGCAGTATTTT. Its translation is CASSLALSGADTQYF.

The chain uses TRBV7-9 and TRBJ2-3; the match to TRBD1 covers 8 bases. CDR3 length: 17 residues. Losses at the gene ends were 0 bases for V and 2 bases for J; bases not matched to a gene: 7. The germline V gene has CDR1 SEHNR and CDR2 FQNEAQ (reference sequence). The CDR3 bases are TGTGCCAGCAGCTTAGCCCAGGGGGCCATTACCACAGATACGCAGTATTTT. It yields the protein CASSLAQGAITTDTQYF.

V usage is TRBV5-1 and J usage is TRBJ2-3; the D is unclear. The length of the CDR3 is 14 residues. Per germline, CDR1 SGHRS and CDR2 YFSETQ. The ends were cut back, 0 bases at V and 2 bases at J, with 7 bases in the middle. Here the CDR3 reads CASSLDQPTDTQYF. Written as DNA, the CDR3 is TGCGCCAGCAGCTTGGATCAGCCCACAGATACGCAGTATTTT.

The chain carries TRBV9 and TRBJ2-7, with D possibly matching TRBD2 (6 bases). Trimming pared 1 base from V and 3 bases from J, leaving 14 bases between. In germline, CDR1 is SGDLS, CDR2 YYNGEE. The CDR3 has 15 residues. In DNA, the CDR3 is TGTGCCAGCAGCGTATCGGGGCAGGGAGGCTACGAGCAGTACTTC. Its translation: CASSVSGQGGYEQYF.

This chain links TRBV19 with TRBJ1-1; the match to TRBD1 covers 7 bases. Germline V gene sequence: CDR1 LNHDA, CDR2 SQIVND (reference sequence). The J segment lost 3 bases and the V segment lost 6 bases, leaving 4 bases of the junction unmatched. The CDR3 is 13 residues long. CDR3 residues: CASSRGTDTEAFF. DNA for the CDR3: TGTGCCAGTAGCAGGGGGACGGACACTGAAGCTTTCTTT.

The rearrangement uses TRBV9 and TRBJ2-5; 7 nucleotides line up with TRBD1. CDR3 length: 15 amino acids. The trim removed 3 bases at V and 2 bases at J, leaving 7 bases unmatched. Germline V gene sequence: CDR1 SGDLS, CDR2 YYNGEE. DNA of the CDR3: TGTGCCAGCAGCGCACGGGACAGAATTCAAGAGACCCAGTACTTC. Its translation is CASSARDRIQETQYF.

The rearrangement uses TRBV5-1 and TRBJ2-7, with a weak D call TRBD1 (5 bases). V lost 0 bases, J lost 5 bases, and 9 bases lay in between. From germline, CDR1 is SGHRS and CDR2 YFSETQ. The CDR3 has 13 amino acids. For the CDR3, the DNA is TGCGCCAGCAGCTTGGAGGGGCCCGACGAGCAGTACTTC. Amino acids: CASSLEGPDEQYF.

Written as DNA, the CDR3 is TGTGCCAGCAGCCAAGTATTGGAGCGAGAGGGAGTTATCTCCTACAATGAGCAGTTCTTC. Encoded protein: CASSQVLEREGVISYNEQFF. The chain uses TRBV3-1 (or the pseudogene TRBV3-2) and TRBJ2-1; D may be TRBD2 (5 bases). This CDR3 has 20 residues. V dropped 1 base and J dropped 0 bases, with 22 bases sitting between them. Per the germline V gene, CDR1 is LGHDT and CDR2 is YNNKEL (reference sequence).

This chain connects TRBV6-5 to TRBJ2-1; D gene uncertain. CDR3 length equals 11 residues. Trimming stripped 8 bases from V and 6 bases from J, with 8 bases between. CDR1 and CDR2 (germline): MNHEY, SVGAGI. DNA of the CDR3: TGTGCCAGCCTCGGCGGCAATGAGCAGTTCTTC. Translating gives CASLGGNEQFF.

The chain combines TRBV7-9 with TRBJ1-6, with no clear D. Germline values: CDR1 SEHNR, CDR2 FQNEAQ (reference sequence). V shed 5 bases and J shed 5 bases, with 13 bases lying between them. CDR3 length: 15 residues. In DNA, the CDR3 is TGTGCCAGCAGCACACGGACGGATGATAATTCACCCCTCCACTTT. Protein sequence: CASSTRTDDNSPLHF.

This chain joins TRBV7-3 and TRBJ1-1, with unresolved D. Germline V CDR1 and CDR2: SGHTA, FQGTGA. The V and J ends lost 2 bases and 11 bases respectively, with 18 bases between them. This CDR3 region has 14 residues. CDR3 in amino acids: CASSLFVEPFGAFF. DNA for the CDR3: TGTGCCAGCAGCTTATTCGTTGAACCTTTCGGGGCTTTCTTT.

V and J are TRBV19 and TRBJ2-3; 10 bases fit TRBD1. Germline values: CDR1 LNHDA, CDR2 SQIVND (reference sequence). The V and J ends lost 3 bases and 0 bases, in that order; junction bases with no gene match: 9. This CDR3 region has 18 residues. The chain's CDR3 is CASSMPPGTGDSTDTQYF. The CDR3 DNA reads TGTGCCAGTAGTATGCCACCCGGGACAGGGGACAGCACAGATACGCAGTATTTT.

This clone appeared once. The CDR3 bases are TGTGCCAGCAGTGAAGCGCAGGGCGGTGCAACTAATGAAAAACTGTTTTTT. It yields the protein CASSEAQGGATNEKLFF. The J gene is TRBJ1-4, the V gene TRBV2; D perhaps matches TRBD1 (5 bases). The CDR3 spans 17 residues. Between the trimmed V and J ends, which lost 0 bases and 0 bases, there was a span of 11 bases. CDR1 is SNHLY, CDR2 FYNNEI, per germline.

V usage is TRBV7-3 and J usage is TRBJ2-1; 7 nucleotides line up with TRBD1. Germline V gene sequence: CDR1 SGHTA, CDR2 FQGTGA. Trimming at V came to 8 bases and at J to 6 bases, leaving 7 bases not matched to a gene. This CDR3 has 13 amino acids. The CDR3 DNA is TGTGCCAGCGCCAGACAGGGAATCAATGAGCAGTTCTTC. Translation: CASARQGINEQFF.

The gene calls are TRBV27 and TRBJ2-3; 8 bases fit TRBD2. Germline CDR1 reads MNHEY; CDR2 reads SMNVEV (reference sequence). V lost 1 base to trimming and J lost 1 base; unmatched junction nucleotides: 10. This CDR3 has 18 residues. CDR3 sequence (DNA): TGTGCCAGCAGTTTATTCCCGGGAGGGCAAGGGGGCACAGATACGCAGTATTTT. Amino acids: CASSLFPGGQGGTDTQYF.

The chain combines TRBV6-5 with TRBJ1-2; 8 nucleotides align to TRBD1. Looked up from germline, CDR1 is MNHEY and CDR2 is SVGAGI. V trimming: 4 bases; J trimming: 6 bases; junction bases outside the gene matches: 7. The length of the CDR3 is 14 residues. The CDR3 DNA is TGTGCCAGCAGTTCCGGGACAGGATTCAATGGCTACACCTTC. Encoded protein: CASSSGTGFNGYTF.

This clone was observed a single time. CDR3 coding DNA: TGTGCCAGCACGGGGGGCGCGGGGAACACTGAAGCTTTCTTT. This codes for CASTGGAGNTEAFF. The rearrangement joins TRBV27 to TRBJ1-1; tentatively, D is TRBD1 (6 bases). Trimming pared 7 bases from V and 1 base from J, leaving 13 bases between. This CDR3 has 14 amino acids. The V gene's germline CDR1 is MNHEY and CDR2 SMNVEV (reference sequence).

This sequence joins TRBV7-2 and TRBJ1-2, with a possible D match to TRBD1 (6 bases). Trimming pared 7 bases from V and 3 bases from J, leaving 15 bases between. Looked up from germline, CDR1 is SGHTA and CDR2 is FQGNSA. The CDR3 covers 14 residues. CDR3 region: CASTIGGTHYGYTF. CDR3 DNA sequence: TGTGCCAGCACCATAGGGGGAACCCACTATGGCTACACCTTC.

The chain employs TRBV28 and TRBJ1-5; the D is unclear. V lost 2 bases and J 3 bases, leaving 2 bases between the germline ends. The V gene's germline CDR1 is MDHEN and CDR2 SYDVKM. The CDR3 extends over 12 amino acids. CDR3 nucleotides: TGTGCCAGCAGTTTAAACAATCAGCCCCAGCATTTT. It yields the protein CASSLNNQPQHF.

This chain connects TRBV3-1 (or the pseudogene TRBV3-2) to TRBJ2-7; D gene unclear. CDR1 LGHDT and CDR2 YNNKEL come from the germline V gene (reference sequence). V lost 0 bases, J lost 0 bases, and 18 bases lay in between. The CDR3 extends over 18 amino acids. For the CDR3, the DNA is TGTGCCAGCAGCCAAGAGCACCCGGCCCTTGCGAGCTCCTACGAGCAGTACTTC. It specifies CASSQEHPALASSYEQYF.

The V call is TRBV7-2, the J call TRBJ1-5, with D possibly being TRBD1 (6 bases). Germline V gene lookup returns CDR1 SGHTA and CDR2 FQGNSA. CDR3 length: 15 residues. The germline V and J ends were trimmed by 5 bases and 0 bases, with 11 bases remaining between them. The CDR3 DNA sequence: TGTGCCAGCAGCCAACAGGGATATAGCAATCAGCCCCAGCATTTT. This translates into CASSQQGYSNQPQHF. Using reference TRBV7-2 and TRBJ1-5 for the parts outside the CDR3, the full variable domain is GAGVSQSPSNKVTEKGKDVELRCDPISGHTALYWYRQSLGQGLEFLIYFQGNSAPDKSGLPSDRFSAERTGGSVSTLTIQRTQQEDSAVYLCASSQQGYSNQPQHFGDGTRLSIL.

The chain carries TRBV10-3 and TRBJ2-2, with D maybe TRBD2 (5 bases). The germline V gene has CDR1 ENHRY and CDR2 SYGVKD. Trimming took 4 bases from V and 13 from J, leaving 13 bases between them. The CDR3 runs to 12 residues. In DNA form, the CDR3 reads TGTGCCATCAGTGGGACTGCTCGGGTGCTGTTTTTT. Its translation: CAISGTARVLFF.

This clone was recorded only once. The chain is built from TRBV30 and TRBJ2-2; 8 positions match TRBD2. The trim removed 4 bases at V and 3 bases at J, leaving 7 bases unmatched. This CDR3 region has 15 residues. CDR1 and CDR2 from the germline V gene are GTSNPN and SVGIG (reference sequence). This CDR3 is CAWTGGFGYTGELFF. Here the CDR3 DNA reads TGTGCCTGGACGGGAGGGTTCGGCTACACCGGGGAGCTGTTTTTT. The complete variable domain, with remaining parts taken from reference TRBV30 and TRBJ2-2, reads SQTIHQWPATLVQPVGSPLSLECTVEGTSNPNLYWYRQAAGRGLQLLFYSVGIGQISSEVPQNLSASRPQDRQFILSSKKLLLSDSGFYLCAWTGGFGYTGELFFGEGSRLTVL.

There are a few counts of this clone. The chain combines TRBV27 with TRBJ1-2; D ambiguous. The CDR3 length is 15 residues. The V gene's germline CDR1 is MNHEY and CDR2 SMNVEV (reference sequence). Between the trimmed V and J ends, which lost 5 bases and 2 bases, there was a span of 15 bases. As DNA, the CDR3 is TGTGCCAGCAGTCTAACGGGTGTGGGGAACTATGGCTACACCTTC. This gives the protein CASSLTGVGNYGYTF.

The chain joins TRBV5-1 to TRBJ2-3, with D perhaps matching TRBD2 (8 bases). The ends were cut back, 0 bases at V and 6 bases at J, with 14 bases in the middle. Germline CDR1 and CDR2: SGHRS and YFSETQ. CDR3 length: 15 amino acids. The CDR3 DNA follows: TGCGCCAGCAGCTTGGGTCGGGGGGGACAGGATACGCAGTATTTT. It specifies CASSLGRGGQDTQYF.